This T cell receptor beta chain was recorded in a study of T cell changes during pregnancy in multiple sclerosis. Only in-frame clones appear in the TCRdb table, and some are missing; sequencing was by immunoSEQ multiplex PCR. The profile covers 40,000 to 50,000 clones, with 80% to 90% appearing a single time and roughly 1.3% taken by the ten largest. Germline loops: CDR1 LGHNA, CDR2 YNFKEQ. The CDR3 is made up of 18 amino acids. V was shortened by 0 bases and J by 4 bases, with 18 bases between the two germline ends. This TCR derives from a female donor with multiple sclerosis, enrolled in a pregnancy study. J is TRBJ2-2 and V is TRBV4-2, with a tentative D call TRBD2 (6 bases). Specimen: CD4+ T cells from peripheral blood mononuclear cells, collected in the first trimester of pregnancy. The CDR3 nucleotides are TGTGCCAGCAGCCAAGATTTCCAACGGGAGTTTGGCACCGGGGAGCTGTTTTTT. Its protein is CASSQDFQREFGTGELFF.